This T cell receptor beta chain comes out of a study of blood T cell repertoires in COVID-19 (dated by TCRdb to the early 2020s). With regard to the full study: Samples covering the acute and convalescent phases of COVID-19 were provided by collaborators in the United States, Italy and Spain. Samples came from the ongoing ImmuneRACE study (first 160 participants) plus 1,254 subjects from 6 global collaborators. The prospective study material was composed of cDNA or gDNA derived from T cells, B-cell-depleted T cells, or PBMCs. Where available, HLA class I and class II types were taken from metadata supplied by the sample provider and were not determined by assay-based typing. The dataset comprised deeply sampled blood TCRbeta repertoires from subjects exposed to, actively infected with, or recovered from COVID-19. The repertoires were released in a freely available public database meant as a resource for research on the immune response to SARS-CoV-2. Sample metadata almost always included a de-identified subject ID, COVID-19 status, age in years and sex. Study-wide conclusions, independent of this receptor: How much clinical and demographic metadata was included differed by source and by participant, and the metadata was provided uncurated.

With regard to this clone: Its antigen is unknown. No much larger clonotype is one base removed from it; base qualities were not supplied.

TCRbeta CDR3 regions were amplified from genomic DNA using the immunoSEQ Assay, a bias-controlled multiplex PCR. The study's processing was this. The number of nucleated cells in each sample was estimated by amplification of reference gene primers within the assay. To quantify the absolute abundance of each unique TCRbeta CDR3 rearrangement, sequence reads were collapsed and filtered. For each sample, productive Simpson clonality was calculated as the square root of Simpson's diversity index over productive rearrangements. TCRdb provides this immuneACCESS table in a form limited to in-frame rearrangements. Some clones are lacking; in checked studies, under half of them reflect an unresolved V gene, and why the rest are absent is not known. D and trimming were read from the DNA, whereas the V and J calls and clone size are those reported in that table. The sample profile shows 110,000 or so clones; 81% of them were found once. The biggest ten clones account for 10% of the sample.

For CDR1 and CDR2, the germline V gene (reference sequence) lists PRHDT and FYEKMQ. CDR3 length: 15 amino acids, cysteine to phenylalanine. Left in the record is the CDR3 DNA by itself, 45 bases read in frame from the first base. Germline trimming: 6 bases from V, 4 bases from J; junction bases outside gene matches: 8. Collaborating institutions collected whole blood in K2EDTA tubes following their own protocols. Collaborator samples were shipped for TCRbeta analysis as frozen whole blood, isolated PBMCs, or DNA extracted from either sample type. The chain couples TRBV13 to TRBJ1-1; 10 bases in the junction line up with TRBD1. Sequencing was performed on peripheral blood. The TCR originated in a human donor in a cohort sampled during active COVID-19. The CDR3 protein sequence reads: CASRDGTGVATEAFF. The DNA sequence is given as TGTGCCAGCAGAGACGGGACAGGGGTGGCCACTGAAGCTTTCTTT.